This TCR beta chain derives from a study of blood T cells in healthy people across ages. General study results and limits: A strong correlation was found between TCR beta diversity and the percentage of naive T cells.

A second PCR, run for about 7 to 11 cycles, used a sample-barcoded 5' primer plus a J-beta primer mix. TCRdb re-analysed the 5' RACE reads in MiXCR, keeping a single row per CDR3 protein. The sample consists of roughly 1.6 million distinct CDR3 sequences, approximately 32% of them appearing once. Germline CDR1 LGHDT, CDR2 YNNKEL (reference sequence). V was shortened by 0 bases and J by 2 bases, with 8 bases between the two germline ends. This CDR3 has 15 amino acids. It was approximately 10 milliliters of peripheral blood that were drawn from each donor. Per sample, no less than 5 micrograms of total RNA were extracted. This clonotype was counted between two and nine times. Its target is not known.

The chain uses TRBV3-1 and TRBJ2-1; D is ambiguous. Sequenced material: blood. The source of this sequence is a woman in her 30s in good health. In nucleotides, the CDR3 is TGTGCCAGCAGCCAAGATTCCGGGCCCTACAATGAGCAGTTCTTC. As protein: CASSQDSGPYNEQFF.